The 12 T cell receptor beta chains below were found in one sample sequenced in a study of response to subunit inactivated influenza vaccine. MiXCR, run by TCRdb on the RT-PCR reads, gives a single entry per CDR3 protein. The sample contains 500,000 to 600,000 distinct CDR3 sequences, over 9.5% of which appear only once. The specimen comprised PBMCs from blood, sampled on the day of vaccination. Receptors originate from a middle-aged man who received an inactivated influenza vaccine.

V and J are TRBV6-2 or TRBV6-3 and TRBJ1-1, with D perhaps matching TRBD1 (5 bases). Per the germline V gene, CDR1 is MNHEY and CDR2 is SVGEGT. V lost 4 bases to trimming and J lost 0 bases, with 12 bases between them. The length of the CDR3 is 15 residues. CDR3 residues: CASSLTGVMNTEAFF. CDR3 sequence (DNA): TGTGCCAGCAGTTTAACAGGAGTAATGAACACTGAAGCTTTCTTT.

The V call is TRBV6-2 or TRBV6-3, the J call TRBJ2-7; D might be TRBD2 (6 bases). Germline loops: CDR1 MNHEY, CDR2 SVGEGT. Trimming removed 6 bases at V and 3 bases at J, with 9 bases between. The CDR3 is made up of 12 amino acids. The CDR3 is CASRRDFYEQYF. The CDR3 nucleotides are TGTGCCAGCAGGAGGGACTTCTACGAGCAGTACTTC.

This chain joins TRBV6-1 and TRBJ1-6; TRBD1 matches 10 bases. V was clipped by 4 bases and J by 5 bases; unmatched bases: 8. The germline V gene has CDR1 MNHNS and CDR2 SASEGT. CDR3 length equals 17 residues. The CDR3 nucleotides are TGTGCCAGCAGTGGGGACAGGGGAGGCGTCGATAATTCACCCCTCCACTTT. It is translated as CASSGDRGGVDNSPLHF.

The J gene is TRBJ2-4, the V gene TRBV3-1, with no clear D. The ends were cut back, 0 bases at V and 9 bases at J, with 9 bases in the middle. Germline loops: CDR1 LGHDT, CDR2 YNNKEL (reference sequence). The CDR3 has 13 amino acids. As DNA, the CDR3 is TGTGCCAGCAGCCAAGAATGGACGGGCATTCAGTACTTC. This codes for CASSQEWTGIQYF.

This clonotype was seen only a few times. The chain combines TRBV20-1 with TRBJ2-1, with TRBD2 matching over 9 bases. The CDR3 is made up of 16 amino acids. Germline V gene lookup returns CDR1 DFQATT and CDR2 SNEGSKA (reference sequence). J lost 7 bases, V lost 5 bases, and 15 bases had no gene match. The CDR3 spells CSAPVRGGGLVNEQFF. CDR3 sequence (DNA): TGCAGTGCTCCCGTTCGCGGGGGGGGCCTGGTGAATGAGCAGTTCTTC.

This clonotype appeared a few times. This sequence joins TRBV11-2 and TRBJ2-7, with 7 bases fitting TRBD1. The length of the CDR3 is 15 residues. The V gene end was trimmed by 5 bases and the J gene end by 0 bases; junction bases not matched to a gene: 7. CDR1 is SGHAT and CDR2 is FQNNGV in the germline V gene. The DNA of the CDR3 is TGTGCCAGCAGCCCCACTTACAGGGGCTCCTACGAGCAGTACTTC. It specifies CASSPTYRGSYEQYF.

The chain joins TRBV12-3 or TRBV12-4 to TRBJ1-6; D may be TRBD1 (5 bases). Trimming pared 1 base from V and 11 bases from J, leaving 18 bases between. The CDR3 runs 16 residues. CDR3 bases: TGTGCCAGCAGTTTAGGGAGACTCCTTGGGGGTACACCCCTCCACTTT. Translating it yields CASSLGRLLGGTPLHF.

This clonotype was picked up a small number of times. V usage is TRBV5-1 and J usage is TRBJ2-3; TRBD2 aligns across 12 bases. V shed 4 bases, J shed 5 bases, and the junction held 14 bases outside the gene matches. This CDR3 has 18 amino acids. The germline gives CDR1 SGHRS, CDR2 YFSETQ. In DNA, the CDR3 is TGCGCCAGCAGCCTAGCGGATCTAGCGGGAGGGCCGGGAGATACGCAGTATTTT. It is translated as CASSLADLAGGPGDTQYF.

The chain joins TRBV11-2 to TRBJ2-5; D is possibly TRBD1 (5 bases). V was pared by 6 bases and J by 2 bases, with 13 bases between. CDR3 size: 14 residues. The germline CDR1 and CDR2 sequences are SGHAT and FQNNGV. CDR3 DNA sequence: TGTGCCAGCAGGGGGATAAGGGGTCAAGAGACCCAGTACTTC. As protein: CASRGIRGQETQYF.

The sample holds a few counts of this clonotype. The gene calls are TRBV5-1 and TRBJ2-1, with 10 bases fitting TRBD2. V lost 2 bases and J lost 4; bases outside the gene matches: 9. This CDR3 is 17 amino acids long. CDR1 SGHRS and CDR2 YFSETQ come from the germline V gene. CDR3 DNA sequence: TGCGCCAGCAGCTTTGCCGGTCTAGCGGGAGTTTACAATGAGCAGTTCTTC. It yields the protein CASSFAGLAGVYNEQFF.

The V call is TRBV4-3, the J call TRBJ2-1; 8 bases align to TRBD2. Trimming cost V 4 bases and J 2 bases; bases outside gene matches: 4. The germline gives CDR1 LGHNA, CDR2 YSLEER. CDR3 size: 15 residues. CDR3 region: CASSPGTRTYNEQFF. CDR3 sequence (DNA): TGCGCCAGCAGCCCAGGGACTAGGACCTACAATGAGCAGTTCTTC.

The sample holds many counts of this clonotype. The CDR3 DNA sequence: TGTGCCAGCAGCTTCACAGAGACCGGGGAGCTGTTTTTT. Translating it yields CASSFTETGELFF. V gene TRBV7-8 combines with J gene TRBJ2-2, with D unclear. Germline V gives CDR1 SGHVS, CDR2 FQNEAQ. The V and J ends lost 3 bases and 5 bases respectively, with 7 bases between them. The CDR3 totals 13 residues.